This passage covers 4 T cell receptor beta chains from one sample sequenced in a study of CD8 T cells in ankylosing spondylitis. One entry per CDR3 protein results from TCRdb running MiXCR on the 5' RACE reads. The sample yields 200,000 to 250,000 distinct CDR3 sequences, approximately 8.4% seen once. The sequenced sample was blood, either unsorted or a sorted T cell fraction (not recorded which). The receptors shown here come from a female donor with ankylosing spondylitis or in good health (not recorded which).

This clonotype was found many times. The chain joins TRBV7-2 to TRBJ2-7; no definite D call. The V gene lost 4 bases and the J gene lost 7 bases, with 8 bases spanning the gap. This CDR3 region has 11 residues. The germline CDR1 and CDR2 sequences are SGHTA and FQGNSA. This chain's CDR3 is CASSSHGEQYF. The CDR3, as DNA: TGTGCCAGCAGCTCCCATGGGGAGCAGTACTTC.

The rearrangement uses TRBV29-1 and TRBJ2-5; D is ambiguous. Germline-derived CDR1 and CDR2 are SQVTM and ANQGSEA. Trimming removed 4 bases from V and 3 bases from J, with 18 bases in between. CDR3 length equals 15 residues. Here the CDR3 DNA reads TGCAGCGTTGGTCGTGGAACTGATCCGGAAGAGACCCAGTACTTC. This encodes CSVGRGTDPEETQYF.

The sample holds many counts of this clonotype. J is TRBJ2-3 and V is TRBV25-1, with 10 positions matching TRBD1. Germline values: CDR1 MGHDK, CDR2 SYGVNS. The CDR3 runs 15 residues. The V gene end was trimmed by 6 bases and the J gene end by 4 bases; junction bases not matched to a gene: 7. The CDR3 sequence: CASRPGQGIADTQYF. CDR3 sequence (DNA): TGTGCCAGCAGACCGGGACAGGGGATCGCAGATACGCAGTATTTT.

The sample holds many counts of this clonotype. The V and J genes are TRBV20-1 and TRBJ1-1, with D unresolved. Germline V gene data show CDR1 as DFQATT and CDR2 as SNEGSKA (reference sequence). The CDR3 is 13 amino acids. Trimming stripped 7 bases from V and 4 bases from J, with 16 bases between. CDR3 nucleotides: TGCAGTGGCCCCCCCGACGGATCCACTGAAGCTTTCTTT. Translating it yields CSGPPDGSTEAFF.